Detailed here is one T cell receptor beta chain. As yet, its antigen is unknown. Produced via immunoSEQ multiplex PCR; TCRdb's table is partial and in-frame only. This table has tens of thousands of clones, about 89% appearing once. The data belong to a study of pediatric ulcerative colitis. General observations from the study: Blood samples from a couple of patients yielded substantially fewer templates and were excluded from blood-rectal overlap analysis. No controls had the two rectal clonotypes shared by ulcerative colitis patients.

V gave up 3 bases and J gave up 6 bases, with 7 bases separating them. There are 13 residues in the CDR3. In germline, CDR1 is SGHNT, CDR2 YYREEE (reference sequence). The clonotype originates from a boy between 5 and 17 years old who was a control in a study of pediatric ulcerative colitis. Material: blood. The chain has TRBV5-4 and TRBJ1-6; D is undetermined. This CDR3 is CASSSYLNSPLHF. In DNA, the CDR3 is TGTGCCAGCAGCTCCTACCTTAATTCACCCCTCCACTTT.